Listed below are T cell receptor beta chains from one sample, sequenced in a study of blood T cell repertoires in COVID-19. Sequencing was performed with immunoSEQ multiplex PCR; in TCRdb, only in-frame clones are kept and a portion is missing. Among 150,000 to 180,000 clones, 76% were seen once, and the ten largest hold 3% to 4.5%. Specimen: peripheral blood. The origin of the receptors is a woman aged 80 or over with acute or convalescent COVID-19. CDR3s include the opening cysteine and the closing phenylalanine or tryptophan. The order of the fields is D gene, clone size, J gene, V gene, CDR3 protein, CDR3 DNA. The D gene is left open where the match is weak. Where a row states a size, it is once, few, many or the class of an expanded clone; other rows omit it.

>TRBD1|-|TRBJ1-5|TRBV19
CASSISYRGGSISNQPQHF
TGTGCCAGTAGTATCTCTTACAGGGGTGGTTCCATTAGCAATCAGCCCCAGCATTTT
>-|-|TRBJ1-2|TRBV13
CASSFQGVYGYTF
TGTGCCAGCAGCTTTCAGGGTGTCTATGGCTACACCTTC
>TRBD2|-|TRBJ2-1|TRBV5-5
CASTYGTSSGNEQFF
TGTGCCAGCACCTACGGGACTAGCAGCGGGAATGAGCAGTTCTTC
>-|-|TRBJ2-3|TRBV5-1
CASSLNGGTPDTQYF
TGCGCCAGCAGCTTGAATGGCGGGACTCCAGATACGCAGTATTTT
>TRBD1|-|TRBJ1-2|TRBV7-2
CASSERQGVFDYGYTF
TGTGCCAGCAGCGAAAGACAGGGGGTATTTGACTATGGCTACACCTTC
>TRBD2|-|TRBJ2-7|TRBV7-9
CASSLSPGLAGEEQYF
TGTGCCAGCAGTTTATCCCCGGGACTAGCGGGAGAAGAGCAGTACTTC
>-|-|TRBJ2-7|TRBV7-7
CASSLQDSSEQYF
TGTGCTAGCAGCTTACAGGATTCTTCCGAGCAGTACTTC
>TRBD2|-|TRBJ2-2|TRBV5-1
CASKPSPGLAGVKGELFF
TGCGCCAGCAAACCATCTCCGGGACTAGCGGGAGTAAAAGGGGAGCTGTTTTTT
>-|-|TRBJ1-1|TRBV10-1
CASSSAENTEAFF
TGCGCCAGCAGCTCAGCGGAGAACACTGAAGCTTTCTTT
>-|once|TRBJ1-2|TRBV9
CASTLGTGVDYGYTF
TGTGCCAGCACCCTCGGCACAGGAGTTGACTATGGCTACACCTTC
>TRBD1|-|TRBJ2-7|TRBV5-1
CASRLQGAPEQYF
TGCGCCAGCAGGTTACAGGGGGCGCCTGAGCAGTACTTC
>-|-|TRBJ1-4|TRBV6-1
CASSEPAGRANEKLFF
TGTGCCAGCAGTGAACCAGCGGGCAGAGCTAATGAAAAACTGTTTTTT
>-|-|TRBJ1-1|TRBV3-1/TRBV3-2
CASSQENRAYTEAFF
TGTGCCAGCAGCCAAGAGAACAGGGCTTACACTGAAGCTTTCTTT
>-|few|TRBJ1-5|TRBV27
CASSFARVILHEVLYYSNQPQHF
TGTGCCAGCAGTTTTGCACGAGTGATTTTGCACGAGGTTTTATATTATAGCAATCAGCCCCAGCATTTT
>TRBD2|once|TRBJ2-7|TRBV7-2
CASNNFRGGIYEQYF
TGTGCCAGCAACAACTTCCGGGGGGGTATCTACGAGCAGTACTTC
>-|-|TRBJ1-3|TRBV11-2
CASSLAGTRTIYF
TGTGCCAGCAGCTTAGCAGGTACCCGGACCATATATTTT
>-|few|TRBJ2-7|TRBV11-2
CASSWDSEQYF
TGTGCCAGCAGCTGGGACTCCGAGCAGTACTTC
>TRBD1|-|TRBJ1-5|TRBV5-1
CASSPGQDNQPQHF
TGCGCCAGCAGCCCGGGACAGGACAATCAGCCCCAGCATTTT
>TRBD1|-|TRBJ1-2|TRBV7-6
CASSPSDRVHYGYTF
TGTGCCAGCAGCCCCTCGGACAGGGTACACTATGGCTACACCTTC
>-|-|TRBJ1-3|TRBV11-2
CASTLLSGNTIYF
TGTGCCAGCACCCTCCTCTCTGGAAACACCATATATTTT
>-|-|TRBJ1-4|TRBV5-8
CASSLEQSNEKLFF
TGTGCCAGCAGCTTGGAGCAATCTAATGAAAAACTGTTTTTT
>TRBD1|few|TRBJ2-7|TRBV10-3
CAIRGTGTYEQYF
TGTGCCATCAGAGGGACAGGGACCTACGAGCAGTACTTC
>-|-|TRBJ2-7|TRBV30
CAWSASYEQYF
TGTGCCTGGAGCGCCAGTTACGAGCAGTACTTC
>-|-|TRBJ2-2|TRBV5-1
CASSTAPGELAGELFF
TGCGCCAGCAGCACGGCTCCGGGGGAACTCGCCGGGGAGCTGTTTTTT
>-|-|TRBJ1-1|TRBV9
CASSVEGDTEAFF
TGTGCCAGCAGCGTAGAAGGAGACACTGAAGCTTTCTTT
>TRBD1|-|TRBJ1-4|TRBV10-1
CASYSIQGRTNEKLFF
TGCGCCAGCTATTCGATACAGGGGAGAACTAATGAAAAACTGTTTTTT
>-|-|TRBJ2-5|TRBV18
CASSRTPGSAETQYF
TGTGCCAGCTCCCGCACTCCGGGTTCTGCGGAGACCCAGTACTTC
>TRBD2|-|TRBJ2-2|TRBV19
CASSPRGSLTGELFF
TGTGCCAGTAGTCCCCGCGGGAGTCTGACCGGGGAGCTGTTTTTT